This TCR beta chain emerged from a study of blood T cell repertoires in COVID-19. Across the study: From the United States, Italy and Spain came samples of acute and convalescent COVID-19. The analysed material was cDNA or gDNA that came from T cells, B-cell-depleted T cells, or PBMCs.

The authors' processing: Using reference gene primer amplification, nucleated cell counts were estimated. Data came from immunoSEQ multiplex PCR; TCRdb stores just in-frame clones and leaves some out. That table is the source of V, J and clone size, and D and trimming were worked out from the DNA. Among 150,000 to 200,000 clones, around 89% were seen once, and the ten largest hold roughly 4.7%. The V end was cut by 6 bases, the J end by 1 base, with 18 bases between. From germline, CDR1 is SGHAT and CDR2 FQNNGV. The CDR3 consists of 16 residues. The TCR sequence derives from a human donor in a cohort sampled during active COVID-19. Sequenced material: peripheral blood. This chain connects TRBV11-2 to TRBJ1-1; tentative D call: TRBD1 (6 bases). Here the CDR3 DNA reads TGTGCCAGCAGTCCCGACAGGCCAAATACGAACACTGAAGCTTTCTTT. Its translation: CASSPDRPNTNTEAFF.